These T cell receptor beta chains were read from a single sample in a study of blood T cells in healthy people across ages. Each CDR3 protein is one row after TCRdb ran MiXCR on the 5' RACE reads. The table includes 950,000 to 1,200,000 distinct CDR3 sequences, around two fifths detected once. Sequencing was done on a sample of blood. The receptors come from a man aged 18-30 years in good health. The CDR3 runs from the conserved cysteine through the conserved F or W. The order of the fields is V gene, J gene, clone size, D gene, CDR3 DNA, CDR3 protein. A D gene is named only where the DNA matches it firmly. For some rows the clone size is stated as once, few or many, or as a class when expanded; others skip it.

TRBV6-6	TRBJ1-4	.	.	TGTGCCAGCAGTTCAAGGGGTGCAACTAATGAAAAACTGTTTTTT	CASSSRGATNEKLFF
TRBV20-1	TRBJ1-1	.	.	TGCAGTGCTAGAGAGGATAGAGCTTTCTTT	CSAREDRAFF
TRBV28	TRBJ1-1	.	.	TGTGCCAGCGAAAAGGCCGCCAGGTATAGAAGAAGAAGGGAAATCGAAGCTTTCTTT	CASEKAARYRRRREIEAFF
TRBV10-3	TRBJ2-5	.	.	TGTGCCATCAGAGACCCCGCTCGTTCGGGAGAAGAGACCCAGTACTTC	CAIRDPARSGEETQYF
TRBV29-1	TRBJ1-1	few	TRBD1	TGCAGCGTGGGGACAGAACTCACTGAAGCTTTCTTT	CSVGTELTEAFF
TRBV14	TRBJ2-5	few	TRBD1	TGTGCCAGCAGCCAAGTGCGGACAGGGAAAGAGACCCAGTACTTC	CASSQVRTGKETQYF
TRBV24-1	TRBJ2-3	.	.	TGTGCCACCAGTGACCTTTCCGATACGCAGTATTTT	CATSDLSDTQYF
TRBV7-9	TRBJ1-4	few	TRBD1	TGTGCCAGCAGCTTAGTAGGGGGCGGTGAAAAACTGTTTTTT	CASSLVGGGEKLFF
TRBV29-1	TRBJ2-3	.	TRBD2	TGCAGCGTTGAAGATAAGGGACTAGGAGATACGCAGTATTTT	CSVEDKGLGDTQYF
TRBV30	TRBJ1-2	.	TRBD1	TGTGCCTGGGACAGGGGGCTTGAGTATGGCTACATCTTC	CAWDRGLEYGYIF
TRBV4-1	TRBJ1-2	.	.	TGCGCCAGCAGCCAAGGCAGGGGTTCGGACTATGGCTACACCTTC	CASSQGRGSDYGYTF
TRBV5-5	TRBJ1-2	few	.	TGTGCCAGCAGCTTGACCCCACGGGGGGTCTATGGCTACACCTTC	CASSLTPRGVYGYTF
TRBV4-3	TRBJ1-2	.	.	TGCGCCAGCAGCCAAGTCCCACGAGACTCCTTAGCTAACTATGGCTACACCTTC	CASSQVPRDSLANYGYTF
TRBV7-9	TRBJ1-1	.	.	TGTGCCAGCCGGGGGGAGTTCGCTGAAGCTTTCTTT	CASRGEFAEAFF
TRBV20-1	TRBJ2-3	few	TRBD2	TGCAGTGCTTACCAAGCGGGGGCCTCCACAGATACGCAGTATTTT	CSAYQAGASTDTQYF
TRBV5-5	TRBJ2-3	few	TRBD1	TGTGCCAGCAGCCGACAGGGTATCGCAGATACGCAGTATTTT	CASSRQGIADTQYF
TRBV20-1	TRBJ2-7	few	.	TGCAGTGCAAGAGGGGGGAGGACAGGCTCCTACAATGAGCAGTACTTC	CSARGGRTGSYNEQYF
TRBV13	TRBJ2-7	few	.	TGTGCCAGCAGCTCAAACGCCGGGACTGATTCCTACGAGCAGTACTTC	CASSSNAGTDSYEQYF
TRBV14	TRBJ2-1	.	.	TGTGCCAGCAGCCATTGGCCGCCCAGCTCCTACAATGAGCAGTTCTTC	CASSHWPPSSYNEQFF
TRBV11-1	TRBJ2-5	.	TRBD2	TGTGCCAGCACCCTACTAGCGGCCCCCCAAGAGACCCAGTACTTC	CASTLLAAPQETQYF
TRBV10-3	TRBJ2-1	.	TRBD2	TGTGCCATCAGGGGCACCACTAGCGGGGGGCACTACAATGAGCAGTTCTTC	CAIRGTTSGGHYNEQFF
TRBV5-6	TRBJ1-1	few	.	TGTGCCAGCAGCCAGGGGACGTCCCCCAACACTGAAGCTTTCTTT	CASSQGTSPNTEAFF
TRBV14	TRBJ1-4	.	.	TGTGCCAGCAGCCAGAAAGCTAATGAAAAACTGTTTTTT	CASSQKANEKLFF